These 9 T cell receptor beta chains were sequenced from one sample in a study of T-cell reconstitution after alpha-beta-depleted transplantation in children. Preparation of the TCRbeta library used unique molecular identifiers. A single record per CDR3 protein comes from TCRdb applying MiXCR to the PCR reads. The profile shows some 6,000 distinct CDR3 sequences, 16% of them singletons. The input for sequencing was PBMCs, mostly from graft donor cells, taken 60 days after TCRalphabeta/CD19-depleted stem cell transplant. The receptors stem from a male patient younger than 18 who had a stem cell transplant for acute myeloid leukemia, so the T cells may come from the graft donor.

In this sample, this clonotype turned up a few times. The chain uses TRBV5-1 and TRBJ2-1; TRBD2 agrees at 12 bases. The CDR3 extends over 16 amino acids. Trimming at V came to 5 bases and at J to 8 bases, leaving 11 bases not matched to a gene. From germline, CDR1 is SGHRS and CDR2 YFSETQ. This CDR3 is CASSSLAGGPGDEQFF. The DNA of the CDR3 is TGCGCCAGCAGTTCTCTAGCGGGAGGGCCAGGGGATGAGCAGTTCTTC.

The V gene is TRBV7-2, the J gene TRBJ2-1; D possibly corresponds to TRBD2 (5 bases). From germline, CDR1 is SGHTA and CDR2 FQGNSA. This CDR3 has 15 amino acids. Trimming stripped 6 bases from V and 3 bases from J, with 15 bases between. DNA of the CDR3: TGTGCCAGCAGTGATCTGGGGAGACTCTACAATGAGCAGTTCTTC. It is translated as CASSDLGRLYNEQFF.

Only a few counts were recorded for this clonotype. The chain is built from TRBV2 and TRBJ1-1; TRBD1 matches at 8 bases. The V segment lost 2 bases and the J segment 5 bases; nucleotides outside the gene matches: 1. The length of the CDR3 is 13 residues. CDR1 and CDR2 from the germline V gene are SNHLY and FYNNEI. Written as DNA, the CDR3 is TGTGCCAGCAGTGAATGGACAGGGACTGAAGCTTTCTTT. Translating gives CASSEWTGTEAFF.

V gene TRBV6-1 combines with J gene TRBJ1-1; D might be TRBD1 (5 bases). CDR1 is MNHNS and CDR2 is SASEGT in the germline V gene. This CDR3 comprises 15 residues. The V end was cut by 6 bases, the J end by 0 bases, with 14 bases between. The CDR3 nucleotides are TGTGCCAGCAGAGAGGGACGGCGCTTGAACACTGAAGCTTTCTTT. Translating it yields CASREGRRLNTEAFF.

The sample holds a few counts of this clonotype. The chain has TRBV7-3 and TRBJ1-6; possible D gene TRBD1, 6 bases. V was pared by 5 bases and J by 5 bases, with 10 bases between. The length of the CDR3 is 14 residues. Germline-derived CDR1 and CDR2 are SGHTA and FQGTGA. The CDR3 DNA sequence: TGTGCCAGCAGCCCCGGGACAAATAATTCACCCCTCCACTTT. It encodes CASSPGTNNSPLHF.

In this sample, this clonotype is medium-sized. The chain is built from TRBV3-1 and TRBJ1-2; 7 nucleotides match TRBD1. V lost 0 bases and J lost 2; bases outside the gene matches: 15. The germline V gene has CDR1 LGHDT and CDR2 YNNKEL (reference sequence). The CDR3 covers 19 residues. CDR3 protein: CASSQDPSSPGQKNYGYTF. The CDR3 nucleotides read TGTGCCAGCAGCCAAGATCCATCCTCTCCGGGACAGAAAAACTATGGCTACACCTTC.

This clonotype is deemed medium-sized. This chain uses TRBV19 with TRBJ2-3; D may be TRBD1 (5 bases). Germline V gene lookup returns CDR1 LNHDA and CDR2 SQIVND (reference sequence). The CDR3 runs 15 residues. V was clipped by 7 bases and J by 2 bases, with 16 bases between them. The CDR3 nucleotides are TGTGCCAGTACCATAACAGGTACCGACACAGATACGCAGTATTTT. It encodes CASTITGTDTDTQYF.

J is TRBJ1-6 and V is TRBV11-2, with TRBD1 as a possible D gene (5 bases). This CDR3 region has 14 residues. Germline CDR1 is SGHAT and CDR2 is FQNNGV. Trimming took off 1 base at V and 9 bases at J, with 10 bases between the two ends. The DNA for the CDR3 is TGTGCCAGCAGCTTAGGAGGGGAAAGTTCACCCCTCCACTTT. It specifies CASSLGGESSPLHF.

The rearrangement uses TRBV11-2 and TRBJ2-1; D is unclear. Trimming stripped 4 bases from V and 10 bases from J, with 8 bases between. CDR1 is SGHAT, CDR2 FQNNGV, per germline. CDR3 length equals 11 residues. CDR3 protein: CASSSNLEQFF. The CDR3 DNA sequence: TGTGCCAGCAGCTCTAATTTGGAGCAGTTCTTC.